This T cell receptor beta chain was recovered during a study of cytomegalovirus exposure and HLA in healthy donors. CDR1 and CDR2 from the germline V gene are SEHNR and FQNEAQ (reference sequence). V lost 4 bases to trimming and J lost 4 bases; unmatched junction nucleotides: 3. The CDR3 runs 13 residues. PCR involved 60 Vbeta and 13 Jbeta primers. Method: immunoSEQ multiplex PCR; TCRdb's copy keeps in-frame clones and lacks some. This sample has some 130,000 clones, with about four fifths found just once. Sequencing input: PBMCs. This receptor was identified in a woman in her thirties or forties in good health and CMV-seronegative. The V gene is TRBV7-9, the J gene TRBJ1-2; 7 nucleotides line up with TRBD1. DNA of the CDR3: TGTGCCAGCAGCTACCGGGACAGCTATGGCTACACCTTC. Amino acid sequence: CASSYRDSYGYTF.